This entry lists 18 T cell receptor beta chains sequenced from one sample in a study of blood T cells in healthy people across ages. PCR was performed a second time for roughly 7 to 11 cycles using a sample-barcoded 5' primer and a J-beta primer mix. Via MiXCR, TCRdb re-called the 5' RACE reads, giving one row per CDR3 protein. The table includes about 1.6 million distinct CDR3 sequences, around 35% detected once. The sequenced sample was blood. The receptors come from a woman in her twenties or thirties in good health.

V is TRBV5-6 and J is TRBJ2-1, with 12 positions matching TRBD1. The CDR3 covers 14 residues. With V trimmed by 4 bases and J by 9 bases, 5 bases remained unmatched. Germline V gene data show CDR1 as SGHDT and CDR2 as YYEEEE. CDR3 nucleotide sequence: TGTGCCAGCAGCACGGGACAGGGGGCGTCTGAGCAGTTCTTC. Encoded protein: CASSTGQGASEQFF.

Comments on this clonotype: A read error may produce the germline difference seen at one junction end. The CDR3 coding sequence is TGTGCCAGCAGCCAAGATCTAGCGGAGACTGGGGCCAACGTCCGGACTTTC. It translates to CASSQDLAETGANVRTF. This chain uses TRBV3-1 with TRBJ2-6; 7 nucleotides line up with TRBD2. CDR1 is LGHDT, CDR2 YNNKEL, per germline (reference sequence). The CDR3 consists of 17 residues.

Many counts were recorded for this clonotype. The chain has TRBV29-1 and TRBJ1-2, with 9 bases matching TRBD1. CDR3 length: 13 residues. CDR1 is SQVTM and CDR2 is ANQGSEA in the germline V gene. V shed 6 bases, J shed 3 bases, and the junction held 5 bases outside the gene matches. The CDR3 coding sequence is TGCAGCGTGGGGGACAGGGAGGACTATGGCTACACCTTC. Translated, it gives CSVGDREDYGYTF.

With regard to this clonotype: A read error may produce the germline difference seen at one junction end. The chain joins TRBV7-2 to TRBJ2-1; either TRBD1 or TRBD2 may supply D (7 bases each). This CDR3 is built from 14 residues. Germline V gene data show CDR1 as SGHTA and CDR2 as FQGNSA. The CDR3 nucleotides read TGTGCCTGCAGTTTAGTCAGGGGGGGTAGTGAGCAGTTCTTC. Amino acid sequence: CACSLVRGGSEQFF.

In this sample, this clonotype turned up a few times. This chain links TRBV20-1 with TRBJ1-1; D is undetermined. Trimming left V 0 bases short and J 4 bases short, with 15 bases between. The length of the CDR3 is 15 residues. The germline gives CDR1 DFQATT, CDR2 SNEGSKA (reference sequence). CDR3 bases: TGCAGTGCTAGAGATGGAAAGGGAGGAGGCACTGAAGCTTTCTTT. Encoded protein: CSARDGKGGGTEAFF.

As for this clonotype: The junction differs from germline at one of its ends, possibly a read error. The rearrangement links TRBV18 to TRBJ1-5; no firm D call. Germline-derived CDR1 and CDR2 are KGHSH and LQKENI. The CDR3 runs to 13 residues. In nucleotides, the CDR3 is TGTGCCAGCTCACCTTGGGCAGATCAGCCCCACCATTTT. Protein sequence: CASSPWADQPHHF.

The rearrangement links TRBV2 to TRBJ2-5; D gene unclear. The CDR3 is 13 residues long. Germline V gene data show CDR1 as SNHLY and CDR2 as FYNNEI. Trimming cost V 5 bases and J 2 bases, with 9 bases left between them. Here the CDR3 DNA reads TGTGCCAGCAGTAGGTTTCTTCAAGAGACCCAGTACTTC. It yields the protein CASSRFLQETQYF.

V gene TRBV4-1 combines with J gene TRBJ1-1; D ambiguous. CDR1 is MGHRA and CDR2 is YSYEKL in the germline V gene. Trimming left V 2 bases short and J 6 bases short, with 10 bases between. The CDR3 length is 13 residues. CDR3 nucleotide sequence: TGCGCCAGCAGCCAAAGCGGACGGGCTGAAGCTTTCTTT. Translated, it gives CASSQSGRAEAFF.

The chain has TRBV5-1 and TRBJ1-2; D not resolved. Germline V gene sequence: CDR1 SGHRS, CDR2 YFSETQ. The CDR3 has 14 residues. The ends were cut back, 0 bases at V and 5 bases at J, with 11 bases in the middle. This CDR3 reads CASSLARLGYGYTF. In DNA form, the CDR3 reads TGCGCCAGCAGCTTGGCGAGGCTAGGGTATGGCTACACCTTC.

The chain employs TRBV11-3 and TRBJ2-1; 7 positions agree with TRBD1. The CDR3 runs 16 residues. The V segment lost 0 bases and the J segment 8 bases; nucleotides outside the gene matches: 10. The germline V gene encodes CDR1 SGHNT and CDR2 YENEEA. CDR3 amino acids: CASSLDGTAPPYEQFF. CDR3 sequence (DNA): TGTGCCAGCAGCTTAGATGGGACAGCTCCCCCCTATGAGCAGTTCTTC.

A word on this clonotype: Relative to the germline gene, one junction end is altered; a read error may explain this. The CDR3 nucleotides read TGTGCCACCCGGACAGGCAGAGCCTACGACGAGCGGTACTTC. Protein sequence: CATRTGRAYDERYF. The gene calls are TRBV28 and TRBJ2-7, with TRBD1 matching over 7 bases. Germline assignment: CDR1 MDHEN and CDR2 SYDVKM. This CDR3 region has 14 residues.

The chain couples TRBV25-1 to TRBJ2-5, with TRBD2 identical over 9 bases. The CDR3 is made up of 16 amino acids. Germline V gives CDR1 MGHDK, CDR2 SYGVNS. V dropped 1 base and J dropped 5; count of bases not matched to a gene: 8. The CDR3 sequence: CASSEFGGGAGETQYF. Written as DNA, the CDR3 is TGTGCCAGCAGTGAATTTGGCGGGGGGGCGGGGGAGACCCAGTACTTC.

This clonotype showed up many times. The V gene is TRBV12-3 or TRBV12-4, the J gene TRBJ2-7, with TRBD1 matching 8 bases. The CDR3 has 18 amino acids. The V segment lost 3 bases and the J segment 6 bases; nucleotides outside the gene matches: 19. CDR3 nucleotides: TGTGCCAGCAGTTTTCGGTCAACTCCCCGGGACAGGCTCACCGAGCAGTACTTC. The encoded protein is CASSFRSTPRDRLTEQYF.

In regard to this clonotype: A much bigger clone sits one base away, suggesting this may be a read error. The J gene is TRBJ2-7, the V gene TRBV29-1; a weak D match, TRBD1 (8 bases). From germline, CDR1 is SQVTM and CDR2 ANQGSEA. V dropped 7 bases and J dropped 3 bases, with 16 bases sitting between them. The CDR3 has 13 residues. CDR3 bases: TGCAGCGGAAGCAGCGGGACAGGCTACGAGCAGTACTTC. As protein: CSGSSGTGYEQYF.

This clonotype was recorded many times. The genes are TRBV10-3 and TRBJ2-1; D is undetermined. Germline CDR1 reads ENHRY; CDR2 reads SYGVKD. This CDR3 has 12 residues. The germline V and J ends were trimmed by 2 bases and 13 bases, with 12 bases remaining between them. CDR3 in DNA: TGTGCCATCAGTGAGAGAAACGGACGTCAGTTCTTC. Protein: CAISERNGRQFF.

The chain links TRBV6-1 to TRBJ2-1; possibly TRBD2 for D (5 bases). Trimming took 4 bases from V and 2 from J, leaving 15 bases between them. CDR3 length: 16 residues. From germline, CDR1 is MNHNS and CDR2 SASEGT. This CDR3 reads CASSALFGEPYNEQFF. In nucleotides, the CDR3 is TGTGCCAGCAGTGCCCTCTTCGGGGAACCCTACAATGAGCAGTTCTTC.

The chain uses TRBV5-1 and TRBJ2-7, with 11 bases lining up with TRBD2. The V and J ends lost 0 bases and 1 base, in that order; junction bases with no gene match: 6. The CDR3 spans 17 residues. Germline V lookup: CDR1 SGHRS, CDR2 YFSETQ. In nucleotides, the CDR3 is TGCGCCAGCAGCTTGGTGGCCGGGACTAGCGGATCCTACGAGCAGTACTTC. Protein: CASSLVAGTSGSYEQYF.

This clonotype was counted only a few times. The chain uses TRBV20-1 and TRBJ2-3, with 9 bases fitting TRBD2. V trimming: 5 bases; J trimming: 5 bases; junction bases outside the gene matches: 11. Germline V gene sequence: CDR1 DFQATT, CDR2 SNEGSKA (reference sequence). This CDR3 is built from 15 residues. In DNA form, the CDR3 reads TGCAGTGCTGCACAGTTTGGCGGGAGGGGAGATACGCAGTATTTT. Translation gives CSAAQFGGRGDTQYF.